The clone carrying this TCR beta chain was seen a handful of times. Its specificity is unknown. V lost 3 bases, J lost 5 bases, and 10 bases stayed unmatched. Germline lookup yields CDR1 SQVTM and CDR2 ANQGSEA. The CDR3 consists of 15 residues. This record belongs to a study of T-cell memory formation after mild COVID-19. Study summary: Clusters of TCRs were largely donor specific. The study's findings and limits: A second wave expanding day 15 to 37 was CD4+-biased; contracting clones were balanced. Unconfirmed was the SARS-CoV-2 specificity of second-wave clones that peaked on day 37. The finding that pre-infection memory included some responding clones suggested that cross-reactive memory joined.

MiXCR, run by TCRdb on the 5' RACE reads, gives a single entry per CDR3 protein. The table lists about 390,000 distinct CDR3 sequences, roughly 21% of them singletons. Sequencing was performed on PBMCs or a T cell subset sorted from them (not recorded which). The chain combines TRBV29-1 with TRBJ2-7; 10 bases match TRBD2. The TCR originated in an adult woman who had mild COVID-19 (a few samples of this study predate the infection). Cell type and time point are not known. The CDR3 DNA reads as TGCAGCGTTGATGTGTCTAGCGGGAGTAGCAACGAGCAGTACTTC. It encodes CSVDVSSGSSNEQYF.